The 25 T cell receptor beta chains presented below share a single source sample, sequenced in a study of blood T cell repertoires in COVID-19. The assay was immunoSEQ multiplex PCR, and TCRdb's table has in-frame clones only and misses some. The sample comprises roughly 300,000 clones, under 95% of which are singletons, and about 18% rests with the top ten. Sequencing used PBMCs or T cells enriched from blood (not recorded which). The source is a woman in her 30s who had recovered from COVID-19.

The J gene is TRBJ2-2, the V gene TRBV2; TRBD2 aligns across 16 bases. This CDR3 comprises 17 residues. CDR1 and CDR2 (germline): SNHLY, FYNNEI. Unmatched junction bases numbered 7, after V lost 7 bases and J lost 5 bases. The CDR3 nucleotides read TGTGCCAGCACCCCGGGACTAGCGGGAGGGGGGACCGGGGAGCTGTTTTTT. It yields the protein CASTPGLAGGGTGELFF.

CDR3 sequence reads: CASSQGTGGNYEQYF. The CDR3 DNA is TGCGCCAGCAGCCAGGGGACAGGGGGAAACTACGAGCAGTACTTC. This chain joins TRBV4-3 and TRBJ2-7; 11 positions match TRBD1. The CDR3 spans 15 residues. Losses at the gene ends were 3 bases for V and 3 bases for J; bases not matched to a gene: 4. Germline-derived CDR1 and CDR2 are LGHNA and YSLEER.

The gene calls are TRBV7-2 and TRBJ1-1; 8 bases are shared with TRBD1. The CDR3 spans 15 residues. V was clipped by 0 bases and J by 8 bases; unmatched bases: 8. The germline V gene has CDR1 SGHTA and CDR2 FQGNSA. The CDR3 DNA sequence: TGTGCCAGCAGCTTAGCGGCGGGGACAGGATCCGAAGCTTTCTTT. The encoded protein is CASSLAAGTGSEAFF.

The chain links TRBV19 to TRBJ2-3; 8 nucleotides agree with TRBD1. Trimming at V came to 5 bases and at J to 5 bases, leaving 6 bases not matched to a gene. The CDR3 extends over 14 amino acids. Germline loops: CDR1 LNHDA, CDR2 SQIVND (reference sequence). The CDR3: CASSWAGGEDTQYF. In DNA, the CDR3 is TGTGCCAGTAGTTGGGCAGGGGGCGAAGATACGCAGTATTTT.

The rearrangement uses TRBV28 and TRBJ1-1, with a weak D call TRBD1 (5 bases). V was clipped by 4 bases and J by 11 bases, with 14 bases between them. This CDR3 spans 12 amino acids. Germline assignment: CDR1 MDHEN and CDR2 SYDVKM. CDR3 residues: CASSSDNLRAFF. CDR3 in DNA: TGTGCCAGCAGTTCGGACAACCTACGGGCTTTCTTT.

The sample holds one count of this clone. The chain links TRBV2 to TRBJ2-7; 9 nucleotides align to TRBD2. The CDR3 spans 14 residues. V lost 5 bases to trimming and J lost 5 bases; unmatched junction nucleotides: 7. The germline V gene has CDR1 SNHLY and CDR2 FYNNEI. The CDR3, as DNA: TGTGCCAGCAGTCCTGGGACTAGCTTGAACGAGCAGTACTTC. This translates into CASSPGTSLNEQYF.

The chain links TRBV7-9 to TRBJ1-2, with TRBD1 identical over 8 bases. This CDR3 is 13 amino acids long. Germline trimming cut 5 bases from V and 1 base from J; bases unmatched to any gene: 0. CDR1 SEHNR and CDR2 FQNEAQ come from the germline V gene (reference sequence). This chain's CDR3 is CASSGQGNYGYTF. CDR3 DNA sequence: TGTGCCAGCAGCGGACAGGGTAACTATGGCTACACCTTC.

The chain has TRBV7-9 and TRBJ2-2, with D possibly being TRBD1 (5 bases). With 4 bases removed from V and 4 bases from J, the gap between germline ends came to 10 bases. CDR3 length equals 14 residues. Germline V CDR1 and CDR2: SEHNR, FQNEAQ (reference sequence). CDR3 amino acids: CASSSGHLTGELFF. The CDR3 region has the DNA TGTGCCAGCAGCTCAGGACACCTCACCGGGGAGCTGTTTTTT.

This clone appeared once. The V and J genes are TRBV9 and TRBJ2-5; 7 bases are shared with TRBD2. Germline assignment: CDR1 SGDLS and CDR2 YYNGEE. The V and J ends lost 4 bases and 1 base, in that order; junction bases with no gene match: 4. This CDR3 has 14 amino acids. Written as DNA, the CDR3 is TGTGCCAGCAGCTCGCGGGGGATCCAAGAGACCCAGTACTTC. Amino acids: CASSSRGIQETQYF.

The chain has TRBV6-2 or TRBV6-3 and TRBJ1-1; D is unclear. CDR1 MNHEY and CDR2 SVGEGT come from the germline V gene. Trimming stripped 4 bases from V and 6 bases from J, with 9 bases between. The CDR3 has 12 amino acids. The CDR3 bases are TGTGCCAGCAGTTTCGGAGGATCTGAAGCTTTCTTT. This encodes CASSFGGSEAFF.

The chain combines TRBV15 with TRBJ2-1, with D unclear. CDR3 size: 14 residues. Trimming cost V 0 bases and J 5 bases, with 8 bases left between them. CDR1 is LNHNV and CDR2 is YYDKDF in the germline V gene (reference sequence). In DNA form, the CDR3 reads TGTGCCACCAGCAGAGATCAAAGCGACAATGAGCAGTTCTTC. This gives the protein CATSRDQSDNEQFF. Full variable domain (missing parts from reference TRBV15 and TRBJ2-1): DAMVIQNPRYQVTQFGKPVTLSCSQTLNHNVMYWYQQKSSQAPKLLFHYYDKDFNNEADTPDNFQSRRPNTSFCFLDIRSPGLGDTAMYLCATSRDQSDNEQFFGPGTRLTVL.

The genes are TRBV7-8 and TRBJ1-1; unclear D gene. The CDR3 length is 13 residues. Trimming stripped 5 bases from V and 1 base from J, with 8 bases between. In germline, CDR1 is SGHVS, CDR2 FQNEAQ. The CDR3 DNA follows: TGTGCCAGCAGCCTAACAAGGAACACTGAAGCTTTCTTT. Translated: CASSLTRNTEAFF.

V gene TRBV4-2 combines with J gene TRBJ1-3; a weak D match, TRBD1 (6 bases). CDR1 is LGHNA and CDR2 is YNFKEQ in the germline V gene. Trimming cost V 0 bases and J 4 bases, with 10 bases left between them. The CDR3 is 15 residues long. CDR3 in DNA: TGTGCCAGCAGCCAAGAATTGGGGGCCGGAAACACCATATATTTT. Its translation: CASSQELGAGNTIYF.

This chain uses TRBV4-1 with TRBJ2-7; 9 bases fit TRBD1. The V segment lost 3 bases and the J segment 5 bases; nucleotides outside the gene matches: 8. This CDR3 is 15 amino acids long. The germline CDR1 and CDR2 sequences are MGHRA and YSYEKL. Written as DNA, the CDR3 is TGCGCCAGCAGCCAGGCGGGACAGGGAGTCCACGAGCAGTACTTC. It translates to CASSQAGQGVHEQYF.

The chain couples TRBV25-1 to TRBJ1-2, with 8 bases aligning to TRBD1. The germline V gene has CDR1 MGHDK and CDR2 SYGVNS. The length of the CDR3 is 15 residues. V trimming: 0 bases; J trimming: 8 bases; junction bases outside the gene matches: 8. The CDR3 region has the DNA TGTGCCAGCAGTGAATATTTTGGACAGGGAAACGGCTACACCTTC. Translating it yields CASSEYFGQGNGYTF.

The chain is built from TRBV6-5 and TRBJ1-1; D gene uncertain. V was cut by 7 bases and J by 10 bases, with 19 bases left in between. The CDR3 has 13 amino acids. Germline lookup yields CDR1 MNHEY and CDR2 SVGAGI. The CDR3 sequence: CASKAGISNLAFF. The CDR3 DNA is TGTGCCAGCAAGGCGGGAATTTCAAACTTAGCTTTCTTT.

The chain combines TRBV18 with TRBJ2-3, with D uncertain. CDR1 and CDR2 (germline): KGHSH, LQKENI. The CDR3 is made up of 14 amino acids. Trimming took 5 bases from V and 3 from J, leaving 12 bases between them. CDR3 sequence reads: CASSTQLQTDTQYF. For the CDR3, the DNA is TGTGCCAGCTCAACCCAGCTACAGACAGATACGCAGTATTTT.

V and J are TRBV25-1 and TRBJ2-3; 12 nucleotides line up with TRBD2. Germline CDR1 is MGHDK and CDR2 is SYGVNS. V was clipped by 4 bases and J by 0 bases; unmatched bases: 2. This CDR3 has 16 amino acids. The CDR3 DNA sequence: TGTGCCAGCAGTGGGACTAGCGGGGCTAGCACAGATACGCAGTATTTT. Protein: CASSGTSGASTDTQYF. Full variable domain (missing parts from reference TRBV25-1 and TRBJ2-3): EADIYQTPRYLVIGTGKKITLECSQTMGHDKMYWYQQDPGMELHLIHYSYGVNSTEKGDLSSESTVSRIRTEHFPLTLESARPSHTSQYLCASSGTSGASTDTQYFGPGTRLTVL.

The chain joins TRBV6-2 or TRBV6-3 to TRBJ2-7; tentatively, D is TRBD2 (5 bases). Germline values: CDR1 MNHEY, CDR2 SVGEGT. V was shortened by 5 bases and J by 0 bases, with 20 bases between the two germline ends. The CDR3 totals 17 residues. The CDR3 spells CASSLVPRTGSSYEQYF. CDR3 coding DNA: TGTGCCAGCAGTCTCGTCCCCCGGACTGGGAGCTCCTACGAGCAGTACTTC.

The genes are TRBV7-2 and TRBJ1-5; 7 bases align to TRBD1. The trim removed 2 bases at V and 4 bases at J, leaving 2 bases unmatched. CDR1 and CDR2 from the germline V gene are SGHTA and FQGNSA. The CDR3 has 14 amino acids. The CDR3 DNA follows: TGTGCCAGCAGCTTATCACAGGGGAATCAGCCCCAGCATTTT. Its protein product is CASSLSQGNQPQHF.

The gene calls are TRBV7-9 and TRBJ2-5; weak D call: TRBD2 (6 bases). V dropped 6 bases and J dropped 5 bases, with 16 bases sitting between them. There are 14 residues in the CDR3. Looked up from germline, CDR1 is SEHNR and CDR2 is FQNEAQ (reference sequence). For the CDR3, the DNA is TGTGCCAGCAGTCAGGACATTCTAGCGGAGACCCAGTACTTC. Its translation is CASSQDILAETQYF.

The chain employs TRBV4-1 and TRBJ2-2; 7 nucleotides match TRBD1. The CDR3 is made up of 16 amino acids. CDR1 and CDR2 (germline): MGHRA, YSYEKL. V shed 1 base and J 6 bases; nucleotides not matched to a gene: 8. The CDR3 region is CASSQVLGGYAGELFF. The CDR3 nucleotides read TGCGCCAGCAGCCAAGTGTTAGGGGGCTACGCCGGGGAGCTGTTTTTT.

The gene calls are TRBV27 and TRBJ1-5; D might be TRBD1 (5 bases). Germline lookup yields CDR1 MNHEY and CDR2 SMNVEV (reference sequence). This CDR3 spans 15 amino acids. V lost 3 bases, J lost 2 bases, and 11 bases lay in between. CDR3 residues: CASSFASGGNQPQHF. CDR3 bases: TGTGCCAGCAGTTTCGCCTCGGGGGGCAATCAGCCCCAGCATTTT.

The CDR3 protein is CASSHALGRSGGQITDTQYF. CDR3 in DNA: TGCGCCAGCAGCCACGCCCTTGGCCGTAGCGGGGGCCAGATCACAGATACGCAGTATTTT. The rearrangement uses TRBV4-3 and TRBJ2-3; 9 bases map to TRBD2. V dropped 3 bases and J dropped 2; count of bases not matched to a gene: 18. CDR1 and CDR2 (germline): LGHNA, YSLEER. The CDR3 covers 20 residues.

V is TRBV27 and J is TRBJ1-5; tentative D call: TRBD1 (5 bases). This CDR3 spans 15 amino acids. Germline values: CDR1 MNHEY, CDR2 SMNVEV (reference sequence). The V gene lost 3 bases and the J gene lost 4 bases, with 13 bases spanning the gap. In nucleotides, the CDR3 is TGTGCCAGCAGTTTGGTAGGGGCTACGAATCAGCCCCAGCATTTT. Protein sequence: CASSLVGATNQPQHF.